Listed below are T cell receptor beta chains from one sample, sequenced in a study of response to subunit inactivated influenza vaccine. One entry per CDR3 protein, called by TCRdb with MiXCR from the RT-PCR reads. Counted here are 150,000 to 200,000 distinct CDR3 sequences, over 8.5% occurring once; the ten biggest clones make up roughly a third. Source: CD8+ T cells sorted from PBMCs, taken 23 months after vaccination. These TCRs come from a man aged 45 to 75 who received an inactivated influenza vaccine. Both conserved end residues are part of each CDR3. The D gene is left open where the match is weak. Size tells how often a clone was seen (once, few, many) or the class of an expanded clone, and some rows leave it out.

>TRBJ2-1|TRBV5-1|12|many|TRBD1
CASRTGYNEQFF
TGCGCCAGCAGGACAGGGTACAATGAGCAGTTCTTC
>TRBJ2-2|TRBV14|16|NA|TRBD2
CASSAGLAGYTGELFF
TGTGCCAGCAGCGCGGGACTAGCGGGATACACCGGGGAGCTGTTTTTT
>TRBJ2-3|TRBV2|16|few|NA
CASSDRALGETDTQYF
TGTGCCAGCAGTGATCGGGCACTCGGGGAGACAGATACGCAGTATTTT
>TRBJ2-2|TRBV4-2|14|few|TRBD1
CASSDRVNIGELFF
TGTGCCAGCTCGGACAGGGTTAATATCGGGGAGCTGTTTTTT
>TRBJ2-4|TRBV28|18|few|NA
CASSSRGTASPAPNIQYF
TGTGCCAGCAGTTCCCGGGGGACAGCTTCTCCGGCCCCAAACATTCAGTACTTC
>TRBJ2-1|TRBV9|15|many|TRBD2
CASSYGTSGYNEQFF
TGTGCCAGCAGCTATGGGACTAGCGGGTACAATGAGCAGTTCTTC
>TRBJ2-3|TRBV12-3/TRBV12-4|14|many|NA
CASSSGSSADTQYF
TGTGCCAGCAGTTCCGGTAGCTCGGCAGATACGCAGTATTTT
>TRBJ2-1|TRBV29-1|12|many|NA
CSVAHGVDEQFF
TGCAGCGTTGCCCACGGGGTCGATGAGCAGTTCTTC
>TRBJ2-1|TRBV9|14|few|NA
CASSVASAHNEQFF
TGTGCCAGCAGCGTAGCTAGCGCCCACAATGAGCAGTTCTTC
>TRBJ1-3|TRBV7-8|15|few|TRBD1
CASSLTIKGANTIYF
TGTGCCAGCAGCTTAACGATAAAGGGGGCGAACACCATATATTTT
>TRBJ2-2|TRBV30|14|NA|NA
CACRRDTNTGELFF
TGTGCCTGTCGCCGGGACACTAACACCGGGGAGCTGTTTTTT
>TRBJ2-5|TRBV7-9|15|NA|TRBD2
CASSPITGGPETQYF
TGTGCCAGCAGCCCCATTACGGGGGGGCCGGAGACCCAGTACTTC
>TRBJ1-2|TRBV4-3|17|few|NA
CASSPDPPGHQPYGYTF
TGCGCCAGCAGCCCGGACCCCCCGGGACATCAACCCTATGGCTACACCTTC
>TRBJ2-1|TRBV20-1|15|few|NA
CSARVQGTSYNEQFF
TGCAGTGCTAGAGTGCAGGGCACCTCCTACAATGAGCAGTTCTTC
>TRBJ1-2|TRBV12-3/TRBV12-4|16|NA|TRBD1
CASSPDRQGFRYGYTF
TGTGCCAGCAGTCCCGACCGACAGGGTTTCCGCTATGGCTACACCTTC
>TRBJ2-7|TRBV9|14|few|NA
CASSVGPGAHEQYF
TGTGCCAGCAGCGTAGGTCCAGGGGCCCACGAGCAGTACTTC
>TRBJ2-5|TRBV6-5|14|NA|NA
CASSYRDKQETQYF
TGTGCCAGCAGTTACCGGGACAAGCAAGAGACCCAGTACTTC
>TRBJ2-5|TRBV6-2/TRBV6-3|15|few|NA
CASSYLGANQETQYF
TGTGCCAGCAGTTACCTGGGTGCCAACCAAGAGACCCAGTACTTC
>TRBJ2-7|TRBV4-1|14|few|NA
CASSQTGYSYEQYF
TGCGCCAGCAGCCAAACCGGATACTCCTACGAGCAGTACTTC
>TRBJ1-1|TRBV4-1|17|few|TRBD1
CASSSMGQGAENTEAFF
TGCGCCAGCAGCAGTATGGGACAGGGGGCGGAGAACACTGAAGCTTTCTTT
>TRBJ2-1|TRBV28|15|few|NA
CASSLSSFLYNEQFF
TGTGCCAGCAGTTTATCTAGTTTCCTCTACAATGAGCAGTTCTTC
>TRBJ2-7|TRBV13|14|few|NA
CASSLSRTLYEQYF
TGTGCCAGCAGCTTATCCAGGACATTGTACGAGCAGTACTTC
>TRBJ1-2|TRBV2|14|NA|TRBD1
CASSVQGSGYGYTF
TGTGCCAGCAGTGTACAGGGGTCCGGCTATGGCTACACCTTC
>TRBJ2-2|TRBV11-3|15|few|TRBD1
CASSLGQGETGELFF
TGTGCCAGCAGCTTAGGACAGGGGGAAACCGGGGAGCTGTTTTTT
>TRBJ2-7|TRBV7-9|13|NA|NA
CATRRASSYEQYF
TGTGCCACCCGCCGGGCTAGCTCCTACGAGCAGTACTTC
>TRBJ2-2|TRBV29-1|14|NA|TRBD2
CSVGWTSGVGELFF
TGCAGCGTTGGATGGACTAGCGGGGTCGGGGAGCTGTTTTTT
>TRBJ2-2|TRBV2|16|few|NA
CASRAGHMGNTGELFF
TGTGCCAGCAGAGCCGGTCATATGGGGAACACCGGGGAGCTGTTTTTT
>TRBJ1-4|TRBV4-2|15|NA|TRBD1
CASSQSGGIGEKLFF
TGTGCCAGCAGCCAGTCAGGGGGAATCGGTGAAAAACTGTTTTTT
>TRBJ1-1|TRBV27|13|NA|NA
CASSWFSSTEAFF
TGTGCCAGCAGTTGGTTTTCTTCCACTGAAGCTTTCTTT
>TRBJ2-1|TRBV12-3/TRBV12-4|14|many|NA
CASSLYGPLHEQFF
TGTGCCAGCAGCCTTTACGGGCCTCTACATGAGCAGTTCTTC
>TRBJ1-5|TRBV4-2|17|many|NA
CASSQGTDLYSNQPQHF
TGTGCCAGCAGCCAAGGGACAGATCTATATAGCAATCAGCCCCAGCATTTT
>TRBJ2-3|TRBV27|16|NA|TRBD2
CASSPRDYLGTDTQYF
TGTGCCAGCAGTCCCCGGGACTACCTCGGCACAGATACGCAGTATTTT
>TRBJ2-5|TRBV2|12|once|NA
CAIRTVQETQYF
TGTGCCATCCGGACAGTACAAGAGACCCAGTACTTC
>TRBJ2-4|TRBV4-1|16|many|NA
CASSQGWGLAKNIQYF
TGCGCCAGCAGCCAAGGCTGGGGATTAGCCAAAAACATTCAGTACTTC
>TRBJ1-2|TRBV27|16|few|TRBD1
CASSKGGQGANYGYTF
TGTGCCAGCAGTAAGGGGGGACAGGGGGCTAACTATGGCTACACCTTC